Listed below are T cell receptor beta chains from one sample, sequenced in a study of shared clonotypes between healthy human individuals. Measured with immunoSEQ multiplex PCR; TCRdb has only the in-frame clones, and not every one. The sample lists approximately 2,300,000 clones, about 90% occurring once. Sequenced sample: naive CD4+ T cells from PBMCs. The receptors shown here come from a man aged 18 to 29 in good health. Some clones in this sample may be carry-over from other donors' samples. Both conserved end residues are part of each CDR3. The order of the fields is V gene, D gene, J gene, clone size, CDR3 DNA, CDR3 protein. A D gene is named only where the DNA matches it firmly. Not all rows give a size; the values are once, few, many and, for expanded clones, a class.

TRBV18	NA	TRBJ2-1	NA	TGTGCCAGCTCAACAGGTTTTAGCTCCTACAATGAGCAGTTCTTC	CASSTGFSSYNEQFF
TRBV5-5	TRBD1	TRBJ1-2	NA	TGTGCCAGCGAAGGGACAGCTACTAACTATGGCTACACCTTC	CASEGTATNYGYTF
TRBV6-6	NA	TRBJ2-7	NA	TGTGCCAGCAGCCTGGGGGCGGGAAGAACCCACGAGCAGTACTTC	CASSLGAGRTHEQYF
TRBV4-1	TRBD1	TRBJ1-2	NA	TGCGCCAGCAGCCAAACAACAGGGGTCGGTGCGGGCTACACCTTC	CASSQTTGVGAGYTF
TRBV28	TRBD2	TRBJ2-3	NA	TGTGCCAGCAGTTTCGAGACTAGCGGGATAGATACGCAGTATTTT	CASSFETSGIDTQYF
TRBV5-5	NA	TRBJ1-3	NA	TGTGCCAGCAGCCGGGGGACCCTAGGAAACACCATATATTTT	CASSRGTLGNTIYF
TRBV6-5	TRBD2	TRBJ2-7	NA	TGTGCCAGCAGTTACGGGGTAGGGGAGGGCCCCAACGAGCAGTACTTC	CASSYGVGEGPNEQYF
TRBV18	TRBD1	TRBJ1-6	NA	TGTGCCAGCTCACCTGCAGGAGGACAGGGTGGTAATTCACCCCTCCACTTT	CASSPAGGQGGNSPLHF
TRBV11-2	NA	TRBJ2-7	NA	TGTGCCAGCAGCCCTGGGATTAGATCCTACGAGCAGTACTTC	CASSPGIRSYEQYF
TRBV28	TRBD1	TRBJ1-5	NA	TGTGCCAGCAGTCCCCGACAGGGTTCAAATCAGCCCCAGCATTTT	CASSPRQGSNQPQHF
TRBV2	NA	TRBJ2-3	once	TGTGCCAGCAACAGCGCCAGCACAGATACGCAGTATTTT	CASNSASTDTQYF
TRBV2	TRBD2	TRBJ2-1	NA	TGTGCCAGCAGGAGCACTAGCGGGCCTTACAATGAGCAGTTCTTC	CASRSTSGPYNEQFF
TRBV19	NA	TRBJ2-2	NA	TGTGCCAGTCGTGCTATAAGGGGGGCAGTATGGAACACCGGGGAGCTGTTTTTT	CASRAIRGAVWNTGELFF
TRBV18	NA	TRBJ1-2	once	TGTGCCAGCTCACCAAGCAAACAGCTCCATGGCTACACCTTC	CASSPSKQLHGYTF
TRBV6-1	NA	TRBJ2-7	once	TGTGCCAGCTGGCGCAGGGGTCTGAACGAGCAGTACTTC	CASWRRGLNEQYF
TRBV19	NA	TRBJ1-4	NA	TGTGCCAGTAGTATTTACCTGAATGAAAAACTGTTTTTT	CASSIYLNEKLFF
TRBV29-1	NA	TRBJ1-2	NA	TGCAGCGTTGGAGGTCGGACAAACTATGGCTACACCTTC	CSVGGRTNYGYTF
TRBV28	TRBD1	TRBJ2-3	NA	TGTGCCAGCAGTCTATTAGGGGGGGACAGGGGTAGCACAGATACGCAGTATTTT	CASSLLGGDRGSTDTQYF
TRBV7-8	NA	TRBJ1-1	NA	TGTGCCAGCAGGCCAGGGGCCAGGGACACCGCTTTAAACACTGAAGCTTTCTTT	CASRPGARDTALNTEAFF
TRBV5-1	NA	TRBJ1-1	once	TGCGCCAGCAGCTTTTCAGCGAACACTGAAGCTTTCTTT	CASSFSANTEAFF
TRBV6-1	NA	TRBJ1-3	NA	TGTGCCAGCAAGGTTCTGGGAAACACCATATATTTT	CASKVLGNTIYF
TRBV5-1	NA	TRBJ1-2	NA	TGCGCCAGCAGCCAAATAAGCTCGGGGAAGGCCTATGGCTACACCTTC	CASSQISSGKAYGYTF
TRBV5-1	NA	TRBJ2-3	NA	TGCGCCAGCAGCTTCAATCAGCCCACAGATACGCAGTATTTT	CASSFNQPTDTQYF
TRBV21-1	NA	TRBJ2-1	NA	TGTGCCAGCAGCAAAATAGGTACGTCGGCCCTCCCGGGACTAGCAGTTCGGAATGAGCAGTTCTTC	CASSKIGTSALPGLAVRNEQFF
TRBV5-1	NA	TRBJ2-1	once	TGCGCCAGCAGCCCCCTCCTGGGGACGGACTCGGGATTAAATGAGCAGTTCTTC	CASSPLLGTDSGLNEQFF
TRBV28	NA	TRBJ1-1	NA	TGTGCCAGCAGTTTATCCCCGAGTAGAATGAACACTGGAGCTTTCTTT	CASSLSPSRMNTGAFF
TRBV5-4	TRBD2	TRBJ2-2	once	TGTGCCAGCAGCTTGGTTCATGCTAGCGGGGGCACCGGGGAGCTGTTTTTT	CASSLVHASGGTGELFF
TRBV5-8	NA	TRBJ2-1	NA	TGTGCCAGCAGCTTGGGGCAGGGCTTCTACAATGAGCAGTTCTTC	CASSLGQGFYNEQFF
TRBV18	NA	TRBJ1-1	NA	TGTGCCAGCTCAGCCCAAGGGGGGGGGTTGGCTGAAGCTTTCTTT	CASSAQGGGLAEAFF
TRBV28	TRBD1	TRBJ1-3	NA	TGTGCCAGCAGTTCACATCCAGGGACAGGGTCCGGAAACACCATATATTTT	CASSSHPGTGSGNTIYF
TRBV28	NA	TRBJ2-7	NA	TGTGCCAGCAGTCGATCAGGAACCTACGAGCAGTACTTC	CASSRSGTYEQYF
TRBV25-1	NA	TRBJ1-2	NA	TGTGCCAGCAGTAGGTGGGACTATGGCTACACCTTC	CASSRWDYGYTF
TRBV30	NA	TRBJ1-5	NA	TGTGCCTGGAAGGGGGGAACGGGACAGCCCCAGCATTTT	CAWKGGTGQPQHF
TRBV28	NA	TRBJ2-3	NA	TGTGCCAGCAGGGGGGACGGGGGGCGTAGTACGCAGTATTTT	CASRGDGGRSTQYF
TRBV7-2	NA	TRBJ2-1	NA	TGTGCCAGCAGCCCCGGGACTCCCTTGGACAATGAGCAGTTCTTC	CASSPGTPLDNEQFF
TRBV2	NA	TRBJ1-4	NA	TGTGCCAGCAGTTCGCCTGGGGAAAAACTGTTTTTT	CASSSPGEKLFF
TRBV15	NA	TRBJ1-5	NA	TGTGCCACCAGCGTGATAGGGAGAGGACGCCAGAGCAATCAGCCCCAGCATTTT	CATSVIGRGRQSNQPQHF
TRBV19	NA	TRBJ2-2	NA	TGTGCCAGTAGTATAGAGGGACGGCCGAACACCGGGGAGCTGTTTTTT	CASSIEGRPNTGELFF
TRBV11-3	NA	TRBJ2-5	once	TGTGCCAGCAGCTTAGGGGGGGCCCGAGAGACCCAGTACTTC	CASSLGGARETQYF
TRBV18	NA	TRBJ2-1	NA	TGTGCCAGCTCAGGGGCGGGATACAATGAGCAGTTCTTC	CASSGAGYNEQFF
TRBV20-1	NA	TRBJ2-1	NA	TGCAGTGCCCTGGGCAATGAGCAGTTCTTC	CSALGNEQFF
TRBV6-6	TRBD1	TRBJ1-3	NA	TGTGCCAGCAGTCGACAGGGCCGCAGCTCTGGAAACACCATATATTTT	CASSRQGRSSGNTIYF